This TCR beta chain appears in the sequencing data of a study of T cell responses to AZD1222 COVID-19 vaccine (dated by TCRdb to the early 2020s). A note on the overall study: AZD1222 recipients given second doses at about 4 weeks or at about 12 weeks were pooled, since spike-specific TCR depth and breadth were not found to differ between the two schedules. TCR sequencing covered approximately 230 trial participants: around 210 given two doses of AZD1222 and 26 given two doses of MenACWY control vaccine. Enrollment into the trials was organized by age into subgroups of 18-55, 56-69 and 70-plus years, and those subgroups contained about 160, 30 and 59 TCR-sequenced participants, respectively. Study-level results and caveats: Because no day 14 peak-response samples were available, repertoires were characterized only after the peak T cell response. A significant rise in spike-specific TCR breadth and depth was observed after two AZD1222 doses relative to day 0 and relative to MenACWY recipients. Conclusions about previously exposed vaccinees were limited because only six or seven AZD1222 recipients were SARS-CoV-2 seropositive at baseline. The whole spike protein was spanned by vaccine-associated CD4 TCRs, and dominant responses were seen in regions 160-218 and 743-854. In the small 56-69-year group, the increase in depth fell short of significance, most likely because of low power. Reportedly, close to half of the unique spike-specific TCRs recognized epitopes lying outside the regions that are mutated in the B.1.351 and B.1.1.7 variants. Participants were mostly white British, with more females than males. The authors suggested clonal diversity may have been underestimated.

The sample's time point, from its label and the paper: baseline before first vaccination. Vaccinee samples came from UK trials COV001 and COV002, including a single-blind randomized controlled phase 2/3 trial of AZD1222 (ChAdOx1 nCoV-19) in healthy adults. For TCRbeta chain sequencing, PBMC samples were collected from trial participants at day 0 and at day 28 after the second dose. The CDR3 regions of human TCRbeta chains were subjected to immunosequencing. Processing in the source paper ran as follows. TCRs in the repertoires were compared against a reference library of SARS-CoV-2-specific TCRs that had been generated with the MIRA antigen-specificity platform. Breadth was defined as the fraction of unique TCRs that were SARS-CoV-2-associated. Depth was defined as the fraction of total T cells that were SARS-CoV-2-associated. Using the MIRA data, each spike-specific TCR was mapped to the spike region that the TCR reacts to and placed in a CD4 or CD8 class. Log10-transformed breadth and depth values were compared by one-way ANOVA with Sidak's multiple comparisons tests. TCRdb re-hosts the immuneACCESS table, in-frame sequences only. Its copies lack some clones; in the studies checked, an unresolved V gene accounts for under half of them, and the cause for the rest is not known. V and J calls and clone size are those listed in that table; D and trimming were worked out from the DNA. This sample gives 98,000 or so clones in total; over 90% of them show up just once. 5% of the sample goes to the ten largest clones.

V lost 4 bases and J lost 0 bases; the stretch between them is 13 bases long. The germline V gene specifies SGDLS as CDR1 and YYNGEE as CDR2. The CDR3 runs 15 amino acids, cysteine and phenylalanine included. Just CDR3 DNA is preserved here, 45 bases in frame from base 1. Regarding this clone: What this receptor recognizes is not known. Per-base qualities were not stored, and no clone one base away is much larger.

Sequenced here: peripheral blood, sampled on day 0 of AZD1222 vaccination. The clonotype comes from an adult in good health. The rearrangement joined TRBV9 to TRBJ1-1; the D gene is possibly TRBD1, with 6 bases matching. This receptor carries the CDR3 CASSPGDNLNTEAFF. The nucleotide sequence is TGTGCCAGCAGCCCGGGGGACAACCTGAACACTGAAGCTTTCTTT.